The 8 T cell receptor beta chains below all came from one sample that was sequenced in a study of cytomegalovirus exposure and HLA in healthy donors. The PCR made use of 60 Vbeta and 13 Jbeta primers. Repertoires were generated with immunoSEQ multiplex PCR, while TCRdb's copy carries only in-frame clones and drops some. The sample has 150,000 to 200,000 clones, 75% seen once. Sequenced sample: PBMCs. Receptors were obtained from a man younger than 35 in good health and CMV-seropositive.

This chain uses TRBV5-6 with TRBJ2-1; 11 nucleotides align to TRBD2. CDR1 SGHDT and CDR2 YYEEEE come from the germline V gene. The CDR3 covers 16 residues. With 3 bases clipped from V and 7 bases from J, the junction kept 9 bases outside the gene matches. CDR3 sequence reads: CASSSPRLAGRNEQFF. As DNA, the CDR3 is TGTGCCAGCAGCTCCCCCCGACTAGCGGGACGGAATGAGCAGTTCTTC.

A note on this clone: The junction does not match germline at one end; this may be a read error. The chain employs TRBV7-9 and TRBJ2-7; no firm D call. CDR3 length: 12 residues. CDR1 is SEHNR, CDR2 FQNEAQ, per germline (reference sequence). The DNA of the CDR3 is TGTTCCAGCAGCCCCAGTGTTCGCGAGCAGTACTTC. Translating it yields CSSSPSVREQYF.

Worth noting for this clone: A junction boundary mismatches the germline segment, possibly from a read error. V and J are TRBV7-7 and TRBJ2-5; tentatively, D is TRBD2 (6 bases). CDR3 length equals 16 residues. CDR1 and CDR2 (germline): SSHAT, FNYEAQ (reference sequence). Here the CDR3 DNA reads TGTGCTAGCAGCTTAGGGTTGGCCGTCGGGGGAGAGACCCAGTACTTC. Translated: CASSLGLAVGGETQYF.

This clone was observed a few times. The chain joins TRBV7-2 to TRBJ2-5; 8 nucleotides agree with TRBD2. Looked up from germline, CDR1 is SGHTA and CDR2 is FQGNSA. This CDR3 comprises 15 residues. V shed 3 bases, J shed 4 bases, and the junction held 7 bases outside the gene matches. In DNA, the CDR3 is TGTGCCAGCAGCTTGCCGGGGGCGGGAGGAGAGACCCAGTACTTC. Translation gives CASSLPGAGGETQYF.

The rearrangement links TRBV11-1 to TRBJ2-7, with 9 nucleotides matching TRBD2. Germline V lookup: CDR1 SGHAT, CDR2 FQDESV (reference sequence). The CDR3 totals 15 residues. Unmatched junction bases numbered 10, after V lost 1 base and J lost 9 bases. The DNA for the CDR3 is TGTGCCAGCAGCTTAGGATTAGCGGGAGAGACTGTGCAGTACTTC. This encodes CASSLGLAGETVQYF.

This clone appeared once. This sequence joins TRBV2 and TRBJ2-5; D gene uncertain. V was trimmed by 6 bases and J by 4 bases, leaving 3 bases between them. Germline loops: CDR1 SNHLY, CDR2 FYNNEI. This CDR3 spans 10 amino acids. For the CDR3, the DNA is TGTGCCAGCAGCTTAGAGACCCAGTACTTC. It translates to CASSLETQYF.

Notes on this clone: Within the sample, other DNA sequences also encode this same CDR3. The CDR3 DNA reads as TGTGCCAGCAACAATCCCGGGACAAAGAATCAGCCCCAGCACTTT. Translation gives CASNNPGTKNQPQHF. V is TRBV21-1 and J is TRBJ1-5; whether TRBD1, the table's D call, matches the DNA was not checked. TRBV21-1 is an annotated pseudogene. The CDR3 totals 15 residues.

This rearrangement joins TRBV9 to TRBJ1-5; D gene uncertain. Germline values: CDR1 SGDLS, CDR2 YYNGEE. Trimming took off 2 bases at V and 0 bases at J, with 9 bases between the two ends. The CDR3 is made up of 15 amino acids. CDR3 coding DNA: TGTGCCAGCAGCGTGACCGGGAATAGCAATCAGCCCCAGCATTTT. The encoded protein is CASSVTGNSNQPQHF. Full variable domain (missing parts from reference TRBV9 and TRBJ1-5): DSGVTQTPKHLITATGQRVTLRCSPRSGDLSVYWYQQSLDQGLQFLIQYYNGEERAKGNILERFSAQQFPDLHSELNLSSLELGDSALYFCASSVTGNSNQPQHFGDGTRLSIL.